This T cell receptor (beta chain) derives from a study of identical twins. Study-wide findings and caveats: An excess of low generation probability was shown by twin-shared out-of-frame alpha sequences.

Remarks on this clonotype: Its antigen is unknown.

CDR1 and CDR2 from the germline V gene are SEHNR and FQNEAQ (reference sequence). CDR3 length: 15 amino acids. Trimming removed 5 bases at V and 5 bases at J, with 18 bases between. TCRdb reprocessed the 5' RACE reads via MiXCR and lists one record per CDR3 protein. The data show hundreds of thousands of distinct CDR3 sequences, with under 8.5% seen just once and roughly 1.5% held by the top ten. These same records also appear under a second study, on yellow fever vaccine responses in identical twins. From that report: Convergence reportedly seemed to mark part of the twins' vaccine T cell response, with personalization marking the rest.

Sequenced input: PBMCs. The rearrangement uses TRBV7-9 and TRBJ2-5; a weak D match, TRBD2 (6 bases). This sequence was found in a woman aged 18-29 years in good health. CDR3 in amino acids: CASSTSRDSRETQYF. In DNA, the CDR3 is TGTGCCAGCAGCACGAGCAGGGACTCACGGGAGACCCAGTACTTC.